This T cell receptor beta chain emerged from a study of T-cell reconstitution after alpha-beta-depleted transplantation in children. Preparation of the TCRbeta library was carried out with unique molecular identifiers. Each CDR3 protein is one row after TCRdb ran MiXCR on the PCR reads. The sample carries some 240,000 distinct CDR3 sequences, 12% recorded once. In germline, CDR1 is MNHEY, CDR2 SMNVEV (reference sequence). The CDR3 has 13 residues. V was clipped by 6 bases and J by 6 bases; unmatched bases: 7. This clonotype was seen more than once but under ten times. This chain connects TRBV27 to TRBJ2-7, with 8 bases lining up with TRBD2. This clonotype was sampled from a human donor who donated a stem cell graft to a child with acute lymphoblastic leukemia. The specimen was PBMCs from the stem cell graft donor, collected from the stem cell graft. The chain's CDR3 is CASSPGGGAEQYF. The CDR3 DNA reads as TGTGCCAGCAGCCCCGGGGGGGGAGCCGAGCAGTACTTC.